The entry below gives a single T cell receptor (beta chain) sequence along with its context. Its antigen is not known. CDR3 length: 15 amino acids. Trimming shortened V by 8 bases and J by 4 bases, and 15 bases separated the two germline ends. Germline-derived CDR1 and CDR2 are MNHNS and SASEGT. This sample stems from a study of shared clonotypes between healthy human individuals. Study results and caveats: Generation probability values for non-shared clonotypes were lower than those for clonotypes shared by all four donors.

TCRdb's table, derived via immunoSEQ multiplex PCR, lists solely in-frame clones and lacks some. This sample has a few million clones, with approximately 95% found just once. A CD45RA+ naive subset and a CD45RA-negative memory subset were split from CD4+ cells. The TCR comes from a man younger than 30 in good health. Some clones in this sample may be carry-over from other donors' samples. The chain links TRBV6-1 to TRBJ2-6; D possibly corresponds to TRBD2 (7 bases). Input material: naive CD4+ T cells from PBMCs. Subset in this sample: CD45RA+ positively selected. The CDR3 here is CASWGGAAGANVLTF. CDR3 DNA sequence: TGTGCCAGCTGGGGGGGCGCAGCGGGGGCCAACGTCCTGACTTTC.